The 14 T cell receptor beta chains reported below all come from one sample, sequenced in a study of T cells in Graves' hyperthyroidism and ophthalmopathy. There were TCR beta CDR3 regions amplified from RNA transcripts. The HTBI primer set was used in a first-round RT-PCR of the TCR CDR3. A single record per CDR3 protein comes from TCRdb applying MiXCR to the multiplex PCR reads. The sample carries fewer than 450,000 distinct CDR3 sequences, about a sixth recorded once. Source material: blood. The receptors shown here come from a woman under 40 with Graves' hyperthyroidism that later progressed to Graves' ophthalmopathy.

This chain connects TRBV15 to TRBJ2-5; 8 bases are a match to TRBD1. There are 14 residues in the CDR3. Germline V gene data show CDR1 as LNHNV and CDR2 as YYDKDF (reference sequence). The trim removed 5 bases at V and 2 bases at J, leaving 4 bases unmatched. The CDR3 coding sequence is TGTGCCACCAGCGGAGGGACAGGACAAGAGACCCAGTACTTC. It encodes CATSGGTGQETQYF.

This sequence joins TRBV4-1 and TRBJ2-3; 7 bases are shared with TRBD2. The germline V gene has CDR1 MGHRA and CDR2 YSYEKL. The V segment lost 1 base and the J segment 1 base; nucleotides outside the gene matches: 5. The CDR3 is 16 residues long. DNA of the CDR3: TGCGCCAGCAGCCAAGTGGCTAGCGGTCGCACAGATACGCAGTATTTT. Protein sequence: CASSQVASGRTDTQYF.

The chain employs TRBV11-2 and TRBJ1-1, with 12 bases aligning to TRBD1. The CDR3 has 17 residues. Germline lookup yields CDR1 SGHAT and CDR2 FQNNGV. The trim removed 0 bases at V and 5 bases at J, leaving 7 bases unmatched. The CDR3 region is CASSLDGTGGGWTEAFF. The DNA of the CDR3 is TGTGCCAGCAGCTTAGACGGGACAGGGGGCGGTTGGACTGAAGCTTTCTTT.

The chain has TRBV4-1 and TRBJ1-3; D ambiguous. Germline CDR1 MGHRA, CDR2 YSYEKL. CDR3 length: 18 residues. Trimming removed 0 bases at V and 0 bases at J, with 15 bases between. The CDR3 loop is CASSQDSVSAGSGNTIYF. CDR3 bases: TGCGCCAGCAGCCAAGATAGCGTTTCAGCAGGCTCTGGAAACACCATATATTTT.

Regarding this clonotype: Since a much larger clone is just one base distant, this may be a read error. The genes are TRBV28 and TRBJ2-1; the match to TRBD2 covers 8 bases. This CDR3 region has 15 residues. Germline values: CDR1 MDHEN, CDR2 SYDVKM. The CDR3 sequence is CACRLAGFAYNEQFF. In DNA form, the CDR3 reads TGTGCCTGCAGATTAGCGGGATTCGCCTACAATGAGCAGTTCTTC. The entire variable domain, with the rest obtained from reference TRBV28 and TRBJ2-1, is as follows: DVKVTQSSRYLVKRTGEKVFLECVQDMDHENMFWYRQDPGLGLRLIYFSYDVKMKEKGDIPEGYSVSREKKERFSLILESASTNQTSMYLCACRLAGFAYNEQFFGPGTRLTVL.

This clonotype occurred many times. This chain's CDR3 is CASSSIPGRDSNYGYTF. CDR3 bases: TGTGCCAGCAGTTCCATACCGGGACGGGATTCTAACTATGGCTACACCTTC. V and J are TRBV28 and TRBJ1-2, with a tentative D call TRBD1 (5 bases). There are 17 residues in the CDR3. V lost 4 bases to trimming and J lost 0 bases, with 18 bases between them. Germline V lookup: CDR1 MDHEN, CDR2 SYDVKM.

This clonotype appeared many times. The DNA for the CDR3 is TGTGCCAGCGCCAAAAGCGGGGGGGCCTCCGGGGAGCTGTTTTTT. Translated, it gives CASAKSGGASGELFF. This sequence joins TRBV28 and TRBJ2-2; 10 positions match TRBD2. Germline V gene data show CDR1 as MDHEN and CDR2 as SYDVKM. The CDR3 runs to 15 residues. J was trimmed by 6 bases and V by 8 bases; bases with no gene match: 9. Full variable domain (remainder filled in from reference TRBV28 and TRBJ2-2): DVKVTQSSRYLVKRTGEKVFLECVQDMDHENMFWYRQDPGLGLRLIYFSYDVKMKEKGDIPEGYSVSREKKERFSLILESASTNQTSMYLCASAKSGGASGELFFGEGSRLTVL.

This clonotype was observed a handful of times. This chain connects TRBV25-1 to TRBJ2-5; the D call may be TRBD1 or TRBD2 (5 bases each). The CDR3 is 16 amino acids. The germline V gene encodes CDR1 MGHDK and CDR2 SYGVNS. Between the trimmed V and J ends, which lost 1 base and 5 bases, there was a span of 17 bases. Written as DNA, the CDR3 is TGTGCCAGCAGTGAATTTGGGGGTTCAGGGTTTGAGACCCAGTACTTC. Amino acid sequence: CASSEFGGSGFETQYF.

This clonotype was recorded many times. The J gene is TRBJ2-3, the V gene TRBV28; the D is unclear. This CDR3 contains 16 residues. In germline, CDR1 is MDHEN, CDR2 SYDVKM. Trimming took 6 bases from V and 0 from J, leaving 16 bases between them. CDR3 DNA sequence: TGTGCCAGCAGCCTACCCAATGAGGCGAGCACAGATACGCAGTATTTT. It encodes CASSLPNEASTDTQYF.

This clonotype was counted at least ten times. One end of the junction does not line up with germline, which may come from a read error. The rearrangement uses TRBV19 and TRBJ2-3, with 7 positions matching TRBD2. Germline CDR1 and CDR2: LNHDA and SQIVND (reference sequence). CDR3 length: 13 amino acids. The CDR3 protein is CATRPSGTNTQYF. Here the CDR3 DNA reads TGTGCCACACGGCCTAGCGGCACAAATACGCAGTATTTT.

This clonotype has ten or more counts. The CDR3 sequence is CAWSYDGNEQFF. The CDR3 DNA reads TGTGCCTGGAGTTACGACGGCAATGAGCAGTTCTTC. The V gene is TRBV30, the J gene TRBJ2-1; D gene uncertain. V lost 2 bases and J lost 6, with 8 bases in between. The CDR3 covers 12 residues. Germline lookup yields CDR1 GTSNPN and CDR2 SVGIG (reference sequence).

The table lists this clonotype with many counts. The chain couples TRBV19 to TRBJ1-4; possible D gene TRBD1, 5 bases. The V end lost 6 bases, the J end lost 6 bases, and 26 bases lay between the germline ends. This CDR3 comprises 18 residues. In germline, CDR1 is LNHDA, CDR2 SQIVND (reference sequence). The CDR3 sequence is CASSPTDPLMWGHEKLFF. CDR3 sequence (DNA): TGTGCCAGTAGCCCGACTGACCCCTTGATGTGGGGACATGAAAAACTGTTTTTT.

V and J are TRBV11-2 and TRBJ2-1, with D tentatively TRBD1 or TRBD2 (6 bases each). Germline CDR1 SGHAT, CDR2 FQNNGV. The V end was cut by 0 bases, the J end by 3 bases, with 21 bases between. The CDR3 is 19 residues long. The CDR3 nucleotides read TGTGCCAGCAGCTTAGATGGATGGGGGCCGGGGACTGGCTACAATGAGCAGTTCTTC. Its protein product is CASSLDGWGPGTGYNEQFF. Based on the CDR3 plus reference TRBV11-2 and TRBJ2-1, the full variable domain is EAGVAQSPRYKIIEKRQSVAFWCNPISGHATLYWYQQILGQGPKLLIQFQNNGVVDDSQLPKDRFSAERLKGVDSTLKIQPAKLEDSAVYLCASSLDGWGPGTGYNEQFFGPGTRLTVL.

This clonotype was found many times. The chain recombines TRBV2 with TRBJ2-7; D is unclear. The CDR3 sequence is 13 residues long. In germline, CDR1 is SNHLY, CDR2 FYNNEI. The V end lost 6 bases, the J end lost 0 bases, and 9 bases lay between the germline ends. This CDR3 reads CASSATGSYEQYF. DNA of the CDR3: TGTGCCAGCAGCGCTACCGGCTCCTACGAGCAGTACTTC.